This is a list of T cell receptor beta chains from one sample in a study of blood T cell repertoires in COVID-19. Only in-frame clones appear in the TCRdb table, and some are missing; sequencing was by immunoSEQ multiplex PCR. This table has 250,000 or so clones, approximately 80% appearing once. Sequencing was done on a sample of peripheral blood. The receptor set was obtained from a woman aged 80 or over with acute or convalescent COVID-19. CDR3s leave out the opening cysteine and the closing phenylalanine or tryptophan.

J | length | V | CDR3
TRBJ1-1 | 12 | TRBV7-2 | ASSLSAGNTEAF
TRBJ2-3 | 11 | TRBV7-8 | ASTRDYTDTQY
TRBJ1-3 | 11 | TRBV4-1 | ASSQANGNTIY
TRBJ1-6 | 13 | TRBV3-1/TRBV3-2 | ASSQGQVTNSPLH
TRBJ1-1 | 14 | TRBV5-1 | ASSLGMTRGNTEAF
TRBJ2-7 | 12 | TRBV18 | ASSPRAFTYEQY
TRBJ2-7 | 17 | TRBV7-9 | ASSSRGPGLAGGNYEQY
TRBJ2-7 | 12 | TRBV5-1 | ASRGAGGEDEQY
TRBJ2-3 | 13 | TRBV7-2 | ASSLVAVGTDTQY
TRBJ2-2 | 14 | TRBV25-1 | ASSDPRQGDTGELF
TRBJ1-3 | 13 | TRBV5-1 | ASSTGQLSGNTIY
TRBJ2-5 | 11 | TRBV29-1 | SVGQTIKETQY
TRBJ1-1 | 11 | TRBV18 | ASSRQKNTEAF
TRBJ2-1 | 14 | TRBV6-5 | ASSYSDMVSYNEQF
TRBJ2-2 | 14 | TRBV6-5 | ASSYSVTGNTGELF
TRBJ1-2 | 12 | TRBV28 | ASSFGQGLRGYT
TRBJ1-1 | 12 | TRBV12-5 | ASGLGQANTEAF
TRBJ1-1 | 13 | TRBV7-9 | ASSHNRQGDTEAF
TRBJ1-2 | 11 | TRBV15 | ATSRGTGLGYT
TRBJ2-1 | 12 | TRBV6-6 | ASSRTGAYNEQF
TRBJ1-6 | 13 | TRBV7-2 | ASSSQQGSNSPLH
TRBJ1-1 | 13 | TRBV11-2 | ASSLETNLYTEAF
TRBJ2-1 | 15 | TRBV5-1 | ASSFGLAGGLYNEQF
TRBJ1-1 | 11 | TRBV13 | ASSQGTNTEAF
TRBJ1-6 | 14 | TRBV4-2 | ASSQQKGLGNSPLH
TRBJ1-1 | 10 | TRBV7-9 | ASSLDRGAAF
TRBJ1-4 | 11 | TRBV7-2 | ASSLGTWGELF
TRBJ1-2 | 12 | TRBV19 | ASRPGQLNYGYT
TRBJ2-5 | 14 | TRBV11-3 | ASSLGELSHQETQY
TRBJ1-2 | 12 | TRBV18 | ASSSGQGVDGYT
TRBJ1-2 | 10 | TRBV5-6 | ASSAGVRGYT
TRBJ2-1 | 12 | TRBV11-1 | ASSPDRGYNEQF
TRBJ1-1 | 11 | TRBV12-3/TRBV12-4 | ASRTSGNTEAF
TRBJ1-2 | 12 | TRBV27 | ASSPPGTGDGYT
TRBJ1-5 | 12 | TRBV11-2 | ASSLNTQGQPQH
TRBJ1-2 | 14 | TRBV7-9 | ASNPVSGTGRHGYT
TRBJ2-5 | 12 | TRBV6-5 | ASSSGTTQETQY
TRBJ1-2 | 14 | TRBV18 | ASSGEDRPFNYGYT
TRBJ2-2 | 13 | TRBV19 | ASSTTTGLPGELF
TRBJ2-2 | 15 | TRBV19 | ASSDRQGSMNTGELF
TRBJ2-4 | 12 | TRBV14 | ASSQDHGTSIQY
TRBJ2-3 | 13 | TRBV6-6 | ASRYPSGGKDTQY
TRBJ1-1 | 13 | TRBV7-9 | ASSRRTGGAGEAF
TRBJ1-2 | 10 | TRBV28 | ASSPDRVGYT
TRBJ2-1 | 14 | TRBV7-2 | ASSLVAGSAYNEQF
TRBJ2-7 | 13 | TRBV27 | ASSLGSGQTYEQY
TRBJ1-6 | 16 | TRBV19 | ASSIEGGTGIRNSPLH
TRBJ1-4 | 12 | TRBV5-5 | ASSPAGGGEKLF
TRBJ1-2 | 10 | TRBV6-5 | ASRTQYYGYT
TRBJ2-1 | 13 | TRBV7-7 | ASSLAPLIGGEQF
TRBJ1-1 | 11 | TRBV19 | ASKRSGKDEAF
TRBJ2-1 | 13 | TRBV7-2 | ASRWDRASYNEQF
TRBJ1-5 | 12 | TRBV2 | ASSEGGGGQPQH
TRBJ2-3 | 14 | TRBV5-8 | ASSLASGSGSDTQY
TRBJ1-6 | 13 | TRBV28 | ASSSGGDGDSPLH
TRBJ2-3 | 11 | TRBV5-4 | ASSRGSTDTQY
TRBJ1-1 | 13 | TRBV4-1 | ASSQAQGQGASAF
TRBJ2-2 | 13 | TRBV7-7 | ASSLEQGRTGELF
TRBJ2-2 | 11 | TRBV5-6 | ASSWEGVGELF